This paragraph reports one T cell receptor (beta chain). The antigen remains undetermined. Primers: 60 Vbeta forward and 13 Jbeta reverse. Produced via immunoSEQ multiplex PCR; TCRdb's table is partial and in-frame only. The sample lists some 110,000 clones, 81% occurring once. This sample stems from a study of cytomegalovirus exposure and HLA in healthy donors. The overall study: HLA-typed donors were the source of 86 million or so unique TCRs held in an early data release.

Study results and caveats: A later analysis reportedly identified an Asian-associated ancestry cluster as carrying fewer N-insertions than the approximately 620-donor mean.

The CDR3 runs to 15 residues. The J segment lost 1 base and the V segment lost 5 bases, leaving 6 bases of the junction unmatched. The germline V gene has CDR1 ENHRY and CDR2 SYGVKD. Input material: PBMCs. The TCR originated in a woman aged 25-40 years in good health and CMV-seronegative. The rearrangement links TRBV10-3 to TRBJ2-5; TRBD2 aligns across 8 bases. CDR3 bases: TGTGCCATCAGTCCGCTTAGCGGGACCCAAGAGACCCAGTACTTC. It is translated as CAISPLSGTQETQYF.